This is a list of T cell receptor beta chains from one sample in a study of OX40 agonist ivuxolimab in advanced cancers. Assay used: immunoSEQ multiplex PCR; TCRdb lists only in-frame clones, some missing. Among approximately 60,000 clones listed, under 95% were seen once. The source material was CD4+ or CD8+ T cells sorted from blood, sampled in a trial of the OX40 agonist ivuxolimab. These receptors were obtained from an adult with an advanced solid tumor such as melanoma, head and neck, liver or kidney cancer. CDR3s include the opening cysteine and the closing phenylalanine or tryptophan. Each record gives: D gene, clone size, J gene, V gene, CDR3 protein, CDR3 DNA. A D gene is named only where the DNA matches it firmly. Some rows have no size entry. The others give once, few or many, or a class for an expanded clone.

>-|-|TRBJ1-5|TRBV2
CASSDPAGRAIHNQPQHF
TGTGCCAGCAGTGACCCCGCCGGTAGGGCCATTCACAATCAGCCCCAGCATTTT
>TRBD2|-|TRBJ2-1|TRBV7-8
CASSLELAGSSYNEQFF
TGTGCCAGCAGCTTAGAACTAGCGGGGAGCTCCTACAATGAGCAGTTCTTC
>TRBD1|-|TRBJ1-2|TRBV5-1
CASTGDRGLYGYTF
TGCGCCAGCACTGGGGACAGGGGGCTCTATGGCTACACCTTC
>TRBD2|-|TRBJ2-7|TRBV13
CASSWYSSGGLAYEQYF
TGTGCCAGCAGCTGGTACTCTAGCGGAGGGTTAGCCTACGAGCAGTACTTC
>-|-|TRBJ2-7|TRBV6-1
CASSGGASGGYEQYF
TGTGCCAGCAGTGGGGGCGCCTCCGGGGGTTACGAGCAGTACTTC
>-|-|TRBJ2-7|TRBV19
CASSITGDEQYF
TGTGCCAGTAGTATAACCGGGGACGAGCAGTACTTC
>-|-|TRBJ2-7|TRBV4-1
CASSQVLDSRFYEQYF
TGCGCCAGCAGCCAAGTATTGGACAGTCGGTTCTACGAGCAGTACTTC
>-|-|TRBJ2-1|TRBV5-6
CASSLRTANEQFF
TGTGCCAGCAGCTTGCGGACTGCCAATGAGCAGTTCTTC
>-|-|TRBJ1-3|TRBV19
CASEGPVGNTIYF
TGTGCCAGCGAGGGGCCAGTGGGAAACACCATATATTTT
>-|-|TRBJ2-1|TRBV27
CASSPTGPGRYNEQFF
TGTGCCAGCAGTCCTACAGGGCCCGGCAGATACAATGAGCAGTTCTTC
>-|-|TRBJ2-2|TRBV12-5
CASGLVQGNTGELFF
TGTGCTAGTGGTTTGGTACAAGGTAACACCGGGGAGCTGTTTTTT
>TRBD1|-|TRBJ1-5|TRBV28
CASSFRDREDVDQPQHF
TGTGCCAGCAGTTTTCGGGACAGGGAAGACGTCGATCAGCCCCAGCATTTT
>-|-|TRBJ2-3|TRBV4-1
CASSQLETDTQYF
TGCGCCAGCAGCCAACTGGAAACAGATACGCAGTATTTT
>-|-|TRBJ1-4|TRBV4-3
CASSQERVEKLFF
TGCGCCAGCAGCCAAGAAAGGGTGGAAAAACTGTTTTTT
>-|-|TRBJ1-2|TRBV28
CASSDPGEEDGYTF
TGTGCCAGCAGCGACCCAGGGGAGGAAGATGGCTACACCTTC
>TRBD1|once|TRBJ1-2|TRBV10-3
CAISTYQGAQGYTF
TGTGCCATCAGTACCTATCAGGGGGCGCAAGGCTACACCTTC
>-|-|TRBJ1-1|TRBV10-3
CAIRSKYLSTEAFF
TGTGCCATCCGGAGTAAGTACTTAAGCACTGAAGCTTTCTTT
>-|-|TRBJ2-7|TRBV19
CASSIDDRSSYEQYF
TGTGCCAGTAGTATAGACGACAGGAGCTCCTACGAGCAGTACTTC
>TRBD2|-|TRBJ2-7|TRBV7-3
CASSLFGGSSYEQYF
TGTGCCAGCAGCTTATTCGGCGGGAGCTCCTACGAGCAGTACTTC
>-|-|TRBJ2-5|TRBV28
CASSFEGRETQYF
TGTGCCAGCAGTTTTGAGGGTCGGGAGACCCAGTACTTC
>-|-|TRBJ2-7|TRBV9
CASSVGQASSYEQYF
TGTGCCAGCAGCGTAGGCCAGGCTAGCTCCTACGAGCAGTACTTC
>-|-|TRBJ2-1|TRBV5-6
CASSRLAHSYNEQFF
TGTGCCAGCAGCCGTCTAGCGCACTCCTACAATGAGCAGTTCTTC
>-|-|TRBJ1-5|TRBV10-3
CAISEGGESQPQHF
TGTGCCATCAGTGAAGGGGGGGAGAGTCAGCCCCAGCATTTT
>TRBD1|-|TRBJ1-5|TRBV28
CASSLGTANQPQHF
TGTGCCAGCAGTTTAGGGACAGCCAATCAGCCCCAGCATTTT
>-|-|TRBJ2-3|TRBV10-1
CASSERAGDMNTDTQYF
TGCGCCAGCAGTGAGAGGGCAGGGGATATGAACACAGATACGCAGTATTTT
>-|-|TRBJ2-1|TRBV9
CASSDGEFFHNEQFF
TGTGCCAGCAGCGATGGGGAGTTTTTCCACAATGAGCAGTTCTTC
>TRBD2|once|TRBJ2-1|TRBV4-3
CASSQDLGLAAYNEQFF
TGCGCCAGCAGCCAAGATCTGGGACTAGCGGCCTACAATGAGCAGTTCTTC
>TRBD2|-|TRBJ2-2|TRBV29-1
CSVGLAGRPAGELFF
TGCAGCGTCGGACTAGCGGGACGTCCGGCCGGGGAGCTGTTTTTT
>TRBD1|-|TRBJ2-5|TRBV7-9
CASSTTGTGLPQETQYF
TGTGCCAGCAGCACAACAGGGACAGGGCTACCGCAAGAGACCCAGTACTTC
>-|-|TRBJ2-7|TRBV29-1
CSVVWGPYEQYF
TGCAGCGTTGTTTGGGGCCCCTACGAGCAGTACTTC
>TRBD1|-|TRBJ2-7|TRBV29-1
CSVDFGTGSYEQYF
TGCAGCGTTGACTTCGGGACAGGGTCTTACGAGCAGTACTTC
>TRBD2|-|TRBJ2-7|TRBV6-5
CASSETSGSSYEQYF
TGTGCCAGCAGCGAAACTAGCGGCAGCTCCTACGAGCAGTACTTC
>-|-|TRBJ2-7|TRBV7-9
CASSPPSDSYEQYF
TGTGCCAGCAGCCCCCCATCGGACTCCTACGAGCAGTACTTC
>TRBD2|medium-sized|TRBJ2-7|TRBV4-3
CASSQQRTSGYEQYF
TGCGCCAGCAGCCAACAACGGACTAGCGGATACGAGCAGTACTTC
>-|-|TRBJ1-5|TRBV11-2
CASSLEKGQPQHF
TGTGCCAGCAGCTTAGAAAAGGGTCAGCCCCAGCATTTT
>-|-|TRBJ1-5|TRBV5-6
CASSLVGSGSIEPQHF
TGTGCCAGCAGCTTGGTAGGGTCGGGCAGCATAGAGCCCCAGCATTTT
>TRBD1|once|TRBJ2-3|TRBV5-6
CASRTDRTPLYGTDTQYF
TGTGCCAGCAGAACGGACAGGACACCTTTGTACGGCACAGATACGCAGTATTTT
>-|-|TRBJ2-2|TRBV7-9
CAAEGGNTGELFF
TGTGCCGCAGAGGGCGGGAACACCGGGGAGCTGTTTTTT
>TRBD2|once|TRBJ2-5|TRBV5-6
CASRWASGSETQYF
TGTGCCAGCAGGTGGGCTAGCGGGTCGGAGACCCAGTACTTC
>TRBD1|-|TRBJ2-5|TRBV6-6
CASRGTGSRETQYF
TGTGCCAGCAGGGGGACAGGGAGCCGAGAGACCCAGTACTTC